This T cell receptor (beta chain) was obtained from a study of technical replicates of blood from a handful of donors. Only in-frame clones appear in the TCRdb table, and some are missing; sequencing was by immunoSEQ multiplex PCR. The sample has 75,000 to 100,000 clones, 85% to 95% seen once; the top ten hold roughly 0.31%. The length of the CDR3 is 14 residues. CDR1 is SGHDT and CDR2 is YYEEEE in the germline V gene. V dropped 2 bases and J dropped 9 bases, with 12 bases sitting between them. Sample: T cells isolated from PBMCs. This TCR was recovered from a human donor in good health. The chain has TRBV5-6 and TRBJ1-6; a possible D gene is TRBD1 (6 bases). The DNA of the CDR3 is TGTGCCAGCAGCTTTAGCCAGGGGCTTTCACCCCTCCACTTT. It is translated as CASSFSQGLSPLHF.